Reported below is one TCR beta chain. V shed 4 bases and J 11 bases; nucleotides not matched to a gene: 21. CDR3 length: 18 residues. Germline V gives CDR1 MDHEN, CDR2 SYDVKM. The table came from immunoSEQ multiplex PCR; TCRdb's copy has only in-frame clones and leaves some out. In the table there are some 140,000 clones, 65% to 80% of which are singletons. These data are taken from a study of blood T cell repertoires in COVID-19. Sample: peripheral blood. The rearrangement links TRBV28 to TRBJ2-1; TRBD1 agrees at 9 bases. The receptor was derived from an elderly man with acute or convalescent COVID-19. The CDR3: CASSYGTGRVVGPGKQFF. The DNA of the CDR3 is TGTGCCAGCAGTTACGGGACAGGGAGGGTTGTAGGCCCCGGGAAGCAGTTCTTC.